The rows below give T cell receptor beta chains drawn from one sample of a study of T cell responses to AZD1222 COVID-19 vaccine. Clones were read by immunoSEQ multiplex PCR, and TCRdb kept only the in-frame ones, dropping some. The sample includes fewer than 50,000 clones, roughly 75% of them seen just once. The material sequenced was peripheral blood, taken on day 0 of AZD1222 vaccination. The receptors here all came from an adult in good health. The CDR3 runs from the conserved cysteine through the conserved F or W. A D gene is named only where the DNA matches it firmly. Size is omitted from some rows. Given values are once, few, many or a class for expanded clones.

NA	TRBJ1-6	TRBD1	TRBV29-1	TGCAGCGTCGGGACAGGGGGATCCTATAATTCACCCCTCCACTTT	CSVGTGGSYNSPLHF
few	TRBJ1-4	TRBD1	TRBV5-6	TGTGCCAGCAGCTGGGGACAGACTAATGAAAAACTGTTTTTT	CASSWGQTNEKLFF
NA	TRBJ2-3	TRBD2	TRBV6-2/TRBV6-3	TGTGCCAGCAGCCGGGAGCTAGCGGGGGTAGGTGCAGATACGCAGTATTTT	CASSRELAGVGADTQYF
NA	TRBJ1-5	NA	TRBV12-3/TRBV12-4	TGTGCCAGCAACAACGGGTATCAGCCCCAGCATTTT	CASNNGYQPQHF
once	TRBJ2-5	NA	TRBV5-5	TGTGCCAGCAGCCTAGAACAGTTTCTTGACCAAGAGACCCAGTACTTC	CASSLEQFLDQETQYF
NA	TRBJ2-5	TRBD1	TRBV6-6	TGTGCCAGCAGTTACTGGACAGGGGAAGAGACCCAGTACTTC	CASSYWTGEETQYF
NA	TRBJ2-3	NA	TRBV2	TGTGCCAGCAGTGAAGCCCAGTACACAGATACGCAGTATTTT	CASSEAQYTDTQYF
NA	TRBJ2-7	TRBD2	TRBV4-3	TGCGCCAGCAGCCCCTACCTAAGCGGGGGGTACGAGCAGTACTTC	CASSPYLSGGYEQYF
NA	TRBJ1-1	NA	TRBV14	TGTGCCAGCAGCCAAGTATCAGGGGCAAACACTGAAGCTTTCTTT	CASSQVSGANTEAFF
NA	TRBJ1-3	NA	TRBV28	TGTGCCAGCAGGGCCGGAGGTGGAAACACCATATATTTT	CASRAGGGNTIYF